The 20 T cell receptor beta chains in this list originate from one sample, sequenced in a study of shared clonotypes between healthy human individuals. Clones were sequenced by immunoSEQ multiplex PCR, and TCRdb holds only the in-frame ones, with some missing. The profile shows roughly 1 million clones, approximately 80% of them singletons. Specimen: memory CD4+ T cells from PBMCs. Subset: CD45RA-negative fraction. Receptors originate from a man aged 18 to 29 in good health. Some clones in this sample may be carry-over from other donors' samples.

This clone was picked up many times. The V and J genes are TRBV28 and TRBJ1-3, with TRBD1 as a possible D gene (6 bases). Per germline, CDR1 MDHEN and CDR2 SYDVKM. Trimming cost V 6 bases and J 2 bases, with 11 bases left between them. CDR3 size: 14 residues. The CDR3 sequence: CASSTHRAGNTIYF. As DNA, the CDR3 is TGTGCCAGCAGCACACACAGGGCTGGAAACACCATATATTTT.

J is TRBJ2-1 and V is TRBV5-5; 8 bases align to TRBD1. The germline V gene has CDR1 SGHKS and CDR2 YYEKEE (reference sequence). V lost 4 bases and J lost 15; bases outside the gene matches: 12. The CDR3 sequence is 13 residues long. The CDR3 DNA sequence: TGTGCCAGCAGCCTATCAGGGGGCGGCTTGTGGTTCTTC. Its protein product is CASSLSGGGLWFF. Using reference TRBV5-5 and TRBJ2-1 for the parts outside the CDR3, the full variable domain is DAGVTQSPTHLIKTRGQQVTLRCSPISGHKSVSWYQQVLGQGPQFIFQYYEKEERGRGNFPDRFSARQFPNYSSELNVNALLLGDSALYLCASSLSGGGLWFFGPGTRLTVL.

CDR3 residues: CASRGLRSYEQYF. DNA of the CDR3: TGTGCCAGTAGGGGACTCCGATCCTACGAGCAGTACTTC. The chain couples TRBV27 to TRBJ2-7; tentatively, D is TRBD2 (6 bases). Germline V gene sequence: CDR1 MNHEY, CDR2 SMNVEV (reference sequence). V lost 9 bases and J lost 1, with 13 bases in between. The CDR3 has 13 amino acids.

CDR3 DNA: TGTGCCAGCTCCTTTAGTCCGACGTCCTACGAGCAGTACTTC. It yields the protein CASSFSPTSYEQYF. The chain links TRBV6-1 to TRBJ2-7; no clear D gene. The CDR3 is 14 amino acids. The V gene's germline CDR1 is MNHNS and CDR2 SASEGT. V was trimmed by 8 bases and J by 1 base, leaving 15 bases between them.

The chain has TRBV6-6 and TRBJ2-5, with a possible D match to TRBD1 (5 bases). Trimming removed 0 bases at V and 2 bases at J, with 7 bases between. The CDR3 spans 14 residues. Germline V gene lookup returns CDR1 MNHNY and CDR2 SVGAGI (reference sequence). The CDR3 spells CASSYSRQQETQYF. CDR3 sequence (DNA): TGTGCCAGCAGTTACTCGAGACAGCAAGAGACCCAGTACTTC.

The V gene is TRBV7-9, the J gene TRBJ2-6; 10 bases are shared with TRBD2. CDR3 length: 19 residues. Germline CDR1 is SEHNR and CDR2 is FQNEAQ (reference sequence). V trimming: 4 bases; J trimming: 0 bases; junction bases outside the gene matches: 9. CDR3 region: CASSSPSGGYFSGANVLTF. The CDR3 DNA reads TGTGCCAGCAGCTCGCCTAGCGGGGGATACTTCTCTGGGGCCAACGTCCTGACTTTC.

This clone has only one observation. The chain uses TRBV11-2 and TRBJ2-1; the D is unclear. The length of the CDR3 is 13 residues. Germline V gene lookup returns CDR1 SGHAT and CDR2 FQNNGV. V dropped 0 bases and J dropped 8 bases, with 8 bases sitting between them. The CDR3 region is CASSLEPLYEQFF. The CDR3 DNA reads as TGTGCCAGCAGCTTAGAACCCCTTTATGAGCAGTTCTTC.

Here the CDR3 reads CASSKEWRENEGDTQYF. Written as DNA, the CDR3 is TGTGCCAGCAGCAAAGAGTGGAGAGAGAACGAAGGAGATACGCAGTATTTT. The chain links TRBV21-1 to TRBJ2-3; the D segment call TRBD2 is taken from the table without a DNA check. TRBV21-1 is marked as a pseudogene. The CDR3 is made up of 17 amino acids.

The rearrangement uses TRBV2 and TRBJ2-4; the match to TRBD1 covers 12 bases. In germline, CDR1 is SNHLY, CDR2 FYNNEI. This CDR3 is built from 15 residues. V lost 2 bases to trimming and J lost 8 bases; unmatched junction nucleotides: 4. CDR3 bases: TGTGCCAGCAGTGAACTGGGACAGGGGGCCGACATTCAGTACTTC. It encodes CASSELGQGADIQYF.

The V call is TRBV30, the J call TRBJ1-2; D uncertain. The germline V gene has CDR1 GTSNPN and CDR2 SVGIG (reference sequence). Trimming pared 5 bases from V and 2 bases from J, leaving 12 bases between. The CDR3 is 13 amino acids. CDR3 amino acids: CAWGRGVNYGYTF. The CDR3 DNA reads as TGTGCCTGGGGGCGTGGAGTAAACTATGGCTACACCTTC.

The chain employs TRBV7-2 and TRBJ1-5; D ambiguous. V lost 0 bases and J 2 bases, leaving 5 bases between the germline ends. CDR3 length equals 14 residues. Germline assignment: CDR1 SGHTA and CDR2 FQGNSA. The CDR3 DNA follows: TGTGCCAGCAGCTTAGCGGCTGGCAATCAGCCCCAGCATTTT. It is translated as CASSLAAGNQPQHF.

CDR3 bases: TGTGCCAGCAGCTTCGGACAGCTCTATGGCTACACCTTC. This codes for CASSFGQLYGYTF. The chain combines TRBV7-2 with TRBJ1-2, with D maybe TRBD1 (6 bases). The CDR3 is made up of 13 amino acids. Germline CDR1 reads SGHTA; CDR2 reads FQGNSA. V was clipped by 3 bases and J by 4 bases, with 9 bases between them.

The rearrangement links TRBV7-9 to TRBJ1-4, with D unclear. This CDR3 comprises 14 residues. The germline CDR1 and CDR2 sequences are SEHNR and FQNEAQ (reference sequence). Trimming cost V 4 bases and J 8 bases, with 14 bases left between them. This CDR3 reads CASSSRRELEKLFF. The CDR3 DNA sequence: TGTGCCAGCAGCTCACGGCGAGAGCTGGAAAAACTGTTTTTT.

This clone came up a few times. The V and J genes are TRBV2 and TRBJ1-5, with D maybe TRBD1 (6 bases). Germline V gene sequence: CDR1 SNHLY, CDR2 FYNNEI. Trimming took 8 bases from V and 5 from J, leaving 10 bases between them. This CDR3 contains 12 residues. The DNA for the CDR3 is TGTGCCAGCGAGGGGGAACATCAGCCCCAGCATTTT. Translating gives CASEGEHQPQHF.

This clone was found a few times. The chain uses TRBV4-1 and TRBJ1-2, with TRBD1 as a possible D gene (6 bases). V lost 0 bases and J lost 2, with 7 bases in between. The CDR3 runs 14 residues. Germline lookup yields CDR1 MGHRA and CDR2 YSYEKL. The CDR3 is CASSQEGTNYGYTF. CDR3 DNA sequence: TGCGCCAGCAGCCAAGAGGGGACAAACTATGGCTACACCTTC.

The chain recombines TRBV15 with TRBJ1-5, with D possibly matching TRBD1 (5 bases). The V end was cut by 3 bases, the J end by 3 bases, with 12 bases between. CDR3 length equals 15 residues. Germline V gives CDR1 LNHNV, CDR2 YYDKDF (reference sequence). CDR3 loop: CATSSWGTSNQPQHF. The CDR3, as DNA: TGTGCCACCAGCAGCTGGGGGACCTCCAATCAGCCCCAGCATTTT.

The chain joins TRBV7-2 to TRBJ1-2; D gene uncertain. Germline V gene lookup returns CDR1 SGHTA and CDR2 FQGNSA. This CDR3 has 11 residues. Trimming removed 5 bases at V and 8 bases at J, with 9 bases between. The CDR3 DNA reads TGTGCCAGCAGCCAGTTGACGGGCTACACCTTC. Encoded protein: CASSQLTGYTF.

The rearrangement uses TRBV19 and TRBJ2-1; TRBD1 aligns across 7 bases. The CDR3 has 15 amino acids. Trimming took 3 bases from V and 2 from J; bases not matched to a gene: 4. Germline-derived CDR1 and CDR2 are LNHDA and SQIVND (reference sequence). The CDR3 region has the DNA TGTGCCAGTAGTATCAGGGGGACAGCCTACAATGAGCAGTTCTTC. This gives the protein CASSIRGTAYNEQFF.

V usage is TRBV5-1 and J usage is TRBJ2-5, with 9 positions matching TRBD1. J was trimmed by 2 bases and V by 0 bases; bases with no gene match: 5. The CDR3 is 16 residues long. Germline V gene sequence: CDR1 SGHRS, CDR2 YFSETQ. The chain's CDR3 is CASSLGGQGTQETQYF. In DNA form, the CDR3 reads TGCGCCAGCAGCTTGGGGGGACAGGGAACGCAAGAGACCCAGTACTTC.

This chain links TRBV9 with TRBJ2-3, with 8 bases matching TRBD2. This CDR3 spans 15 amino acids. CDR1 SGDLS and CDR2 YYNGEE come from the germline V gene. With V trimmed by 0 bases and J by 5 bases, 5 bases remained unmatched. The DNA of the CDR3 is TGTGCCAGCAGCGTAGCGGGAGGGCAAAAAGATACGCAGTATTTT. It yields the protein CASSVAGGQKDTQYF.